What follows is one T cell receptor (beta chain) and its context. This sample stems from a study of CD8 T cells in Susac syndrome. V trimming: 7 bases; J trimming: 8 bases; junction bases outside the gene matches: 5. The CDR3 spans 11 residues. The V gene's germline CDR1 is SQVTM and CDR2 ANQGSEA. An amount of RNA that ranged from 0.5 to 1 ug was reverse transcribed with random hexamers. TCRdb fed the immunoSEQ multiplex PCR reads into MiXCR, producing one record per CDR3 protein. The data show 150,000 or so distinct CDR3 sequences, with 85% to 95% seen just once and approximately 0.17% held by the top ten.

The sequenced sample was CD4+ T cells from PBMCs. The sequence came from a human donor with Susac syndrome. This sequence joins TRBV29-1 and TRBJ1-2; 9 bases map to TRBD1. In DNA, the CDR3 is TGCAGCGCCACAGGGGGCGAAGGCTACACCTTC. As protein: CSATGGEGYTF.